Presented here are 13 T cell receptor beta chains from one specimen sequenced in a study of identical twins (dated by TCRdb to 2015 to 2016). Libraries came from 5' RACE. Sequencing was carried out with an Illumina HiSeq 2000. TCRdb ran its own pipeline on the public reads, namely fastp trimming at Q25 and MiXCR clone calling, and kept in-frame beta chains. Every entry covers one CDR3 protein and lists the most common genes and DNA from its rows. The sample table records about 660,000 distinct CDR3 sequences; 8.6% of these occur just once. 0.8% to 1% of the sample is taken by the ten largest. The data were also submitted as part of a second study, on yellow fever vaccine responses in identical twins.

The sample consisted of PBMCs. These receptors were taken from a woman aged 18-35 years in good health.

Note on this clonotype: One base away lies a much larger clone, so this may be a sequencing read error. The chain couples TRBV12-3 or TRBV12-4 to TRBJ2-1; D possibly matches TRBD1 or TRBD2 (6 bases each). CDR3 length: 19 residues. DNA for the CDR3: TGTGCCAGCTGTTTCTTCAGTGGCGGGAAGGGGGGCTCCTACAATGAGCAGTTCTTC. Amino acids: CASCFFSGGKGGSYNEQFF.

This clonotype has only a few counts. CDR3 in DNA: TGTGCCAGCAGCGTAGATTGGGGCTCCTACGAGCAGTACTTC. Its translation: CASSVDWGSYEQYF. The genes are TRBV9 and TRBJ2-7; D gene ambiguous. The CDR3 is 14 amino acids. Germline V lookup: CDR1 SGDLS, CDR2 YYNGEE. V lost 0 bases and J 0 bases, leaving 7 bases between the germline ends.

This clonotype was detected many times. V and J are TRBV5-6 and TRBJ2-5, with 9 bases matching TRBD2. This CDR3 region has 16 residues. Germline values: CDR1 SGHDT, CDR2 YYEEEE. The V gene end was trimmed by 5 bases and the J gene end by 4 bases; junction bases not matched to a gene: 12. The CDR3 region has the DNA TGTGCCAGCAGGAATTGGGGGCTAGCGGGACCAGAGACCCAGTACTTC. Translated: CASRNWGLAGPETQYF. Full variable domain (missing parts from reference TRBV5-6 and TRBJ2-5): DAGVTQSPTHLIKTRGQQVTLRCSPKSGHDTVSWYQQALGQGPQFIFQYYEEEERQRGNFPDRFSGHQFPNYSSELNVNALLLGDSALYLCASRNWGLAGPETQYFGPGTRLLVL.

On this clonotype: At one end, the junction sequence differs from germline, possibly due to a read error. This sequence joins TRBV7-9 and TRBJ2-1; D is unclear. The germline V gene has CDR1 SEHNR and CDR2 FQNEAQ (reference sequence). The CDR3 covers 15 residues. The CDR3 nucleotides are TGTGCCAGCACCTTAGTCGAGGTGGGAAGCAATGAGCAGTTCTTC. Amino acid sequence: CASTLVEVGSNEQFF. Together with reference TRBV7-9 and TRBJ2-1, the CDR3 gives the full variable domain: DTGVSQNPRHKITKRGQNVTFRCDPISEHNRLYWYRQTLGQGPEFLTYFQNEAQLEKSRLLSDRFSAERPKGSFSTLEIQRTEQGDSAMYLCASTLVEVGSNEQFFGPGTRLTVL.

The V gene is TRBV2, the J gene TRBJ2-1; 9 positions agree with TRBD2. Per germline, CDR1 SNHLY and CDR2 FYNNEI. This CDR3 spans 15 amino acids. Unmatched junction bases numbered 3, after V lost 2 bases and J lost 4 bases. CDR3 amino acids: CASSELAGPYNEQFF. The CDR3 DNA sequence: TGTGCCAGCAGTGAACTAGCGGGGCCGTACAATGAGCAGTTCTTC.

The rearrangement links TRBV30 to TRBJ2-7; perhaps TRBD2 as D (6 bases). The CDR3 spans 13 residues. The V gene lost 7 bases and the J gene lost 5 bases, with 18 bases spanning the gap. Germline assignment: CDR1 GTSNPN and CDR2 SVGIG (reference sequence). The CDR3 DNA follows: TGTGCCTTATCGCCGGGTGGGGAGGACGAGCAGTACTTC. It is translated as CALSPGGEDEQYF.

There are a few counts of this clonotype. The chain carries TRBV7-2 and TRBJ1-2, with 9 bases matching TRBD1. Trimming removed 4 bases from V and 7 bases from J; junction bases left unmatched: 7. CDR3 length equals 14 residues. Germline V CDR1 and CDR2: SGHTA, FQGNSA. DNA of the CDR3: TGTGCCAGCAGCTCGCTACAGGGGGCGCCTGGCTACACCTTC. This translates into CASSSLQGAPGYTF.

This chain uses TRBV21-1 with TRBJ2-7; the DNA was not used to check the table's D call, TRBD2. TRBV21-1 is a recognized pseudogene. The CDR3 covers 17 residues. The CDR3 spells CASSRPGLTIPNYEQYF. CDR3 DNA sequence: TGTGCCAGCAGCAGGCCGGGACTAACGATACCAAACTACGAGCAGTACTTC.

Only a few counts were recorded for this clonotype. The rearrangement links TRBV20-1 to TRBJ2-5; 10 nucleotides line up with TRBD1. The trim removed 2 bases at V and 5 bases at J, leaving 8 bases unmatched. CDR1 is DFQATT, CDR2 SNEGSKA, per germline (reference sequence). This CDR3 comprises 15 residues. CDR3 sequence: CSARRATGGSETQYF. DNA for the CDR3: TGCAGTGCTAGAAGAGCGACAGGGGGCTCTGAGACCCAGTACTTC.

The rearrangement joins TRBV2 to TRBJ2-5; D is unresolved. The V gene's germline CDR1 is SNHLY and CDR2 FYNNEI. Trimming took off 5 bases at V and 5 bases at J, with 12 bases between the two ends. This CDR3 region has 13 residues. Here the CDR3 reads CASSRGPRETQYF. For the CDR3, the DNA is TGTGCCAGCAGTCGCGGCCCCCGGGAGACCCAGTACTTC.

The chain is built from TRBV15 and TRBJ2-2; maybe TRBD2 (5 bases). The V end lost 0 bases, the J end lost 4 bases, and 15 bases lay between the germline ends. Germline CDR1 LNHNV, CDR2 YYDKDF (reference sequence). This CDR3 contains 17 residues. Here the CDR3 DNA reads TGTGCCACCAGCAGAGATTGGGCTAGCTTGGGCACCGGGGAGCTGTTTTTT. It encodes CATSRDWASLGTGELFF.

This clonotype was counted at least ten times. The chain has TRBV11-2 and TRBJ1-2; 9 positions match TRBD1. J gave up 5 bases and V 3 bases, and 7 bases lay outside the gene matches. This CDR3 region has 15 residues. CDR1 is SGHAT, CDR2 FQNNGV, per germline. CDR3 nucleotides: TGTGCCAGCAGCTTTTCCGGGACAGGGTTATATGGCTACACCTTC. It encodes CASSFSGTGLYGYTF.

The genes are TRBV20-1 and TRBJ2-5; D ambiguous. CDR3 length: 14 residues. Germline-derived CDR1 and CDR2 are DFQATT and SNEGSKA (reference sequence). V gave up 3 bases and J gave up 2 bases, with 13 bases separating them. The CDR3 DNA reads TGCAGTGCTAGCGTACCCCCCGTACAAGAGACCCAGTACTTC. Protein: CSASVPPVQETQYF.